A single sample gave rise to the 27 T cell receptor beta chains below, sequenced in a study of cytomegalovirus exposure and HLA in healthy donors. Primers included in the PCR were 60 Vbeta and 13 Jbeta primers. Data came from immunoSEQ multiplex PCR; TCRdb stores just in-frame clones and leaves some out. Counted here are tens of thousands of clones, approximately 91% occurring once; the ten biggest clones make up about 2.5%. Sequenced material: PBMCs. The source of these receptors is a woman younger than 30 in good health and CMV-seronegative.

V gene TRBV27 combines with J gene TRBJ1-6; D is undetermined. CDR3 length equals 12 residues. V lost 5 bases, J lost 13 bases, and 12 bases lay in between. From germline, CDR1 is MNHEY and CDR2 SMNVEV (reference sequence). The CDR3 region has the DNA TGTGCCAGCAGTCTCCAAGGGAGGCCCCTCCACTTT. The encoded protein is CASSLQGRPLHF.

The chain uses TRBV21-1 and TRBJ1-4; TRBD1, the D gene given by the table, was not confirmed from the DNA. TRBV21-1 is a documented pseudogene. This CDR3 comprises 18 residues. CDR3 coding DNA: TGTGCCAGCAGCAAAGCCTCCTATTCAGGGACATCTAATGAAAAACTGTTTTTT. Translating gives CASSKASYSGTSNEKLFF.

This sequence joins TRBV7-9 and TRBJ1-1, with 9 bases aligning to TRBD1. Germline loops: CDR1 SEHNR, CDR2 FQNEAQ (reference sequence). There are 15 residues in the CDR3. The V gene end was trimmed by 5 bases and the J gene end by 5 bases; junction bases not matched to a gene: 9. CDR3 nucleotides: TGTGCCAGCAGCAGATCGGGACAGGGCGGAACTGAAGCTTTCTTT. Residues: CASSRSGQGGTEAFF.

The chain combines TRBV4-2 with TRBJ2-3, with a tentative D call TRBD2 (6 bases). CDR3 length: 16 amino acids. CDR1 and CDR2 from the germline V gene are LGHNA and YNFKEQ. The germline V and J ends were trimmed by 1 base and 6 bases, with 17 bases remaining between them. The CDR3 region has the DNA TGTGCCAGCAGCCAAGTAGCTAGATTGGGGGGTGATACGCAGTATTTT. Encoded protein: CASSQVARLGGDTQYF.

This clone occurred a few times. Other DNA variants within this sample encode the same CDR3. The rearrangement links TRBV6-6 to TRBJ1-3; D is uncertain. CDR1 MNHNY and CDR2 SVGAGI come from the germline V gene (reference sequence). Trimming removed 0 bases at V and 0 bases at J, with 6 bases between. CDR3 size: 15 residues. Here the CDR3 DNA reads TGTGCCAGCAGTTACTCCGCGGACTCTGGAAACACCATATATTTT. Encoded protein: CASSYSADSGNTIYF.

The chain is built from TRBV19 and TRBJ2-4; 8 nucleotides agree with TRBD1. The CDR3 is 16 amino acids. Germline CDR1 and CDR2: LNHDA and SQIVND (reference sequence). Trimming cost V 4 bases and J 4 bases; bases outside gene matches: 9. This chain's CDR3 is CASSTQTTGEKNIQYF. CDR3 sequence (DNA): TGTGCCAGTAGTACCCAAACGACAGGGGAGAAAAACATTCAGTACTTC.

The CDR3 here is CATSREPGQGAFDEQFF. As DNA, the CDR3 is TGTGCCACCAGCAGAGAACCGGGACAGGGGGCTTTCGATGAGCAGTTCTTC. J is TRBJ2-1 and V is TRBV15; 12 nucleotides match TRBD1. Germline CDR1 LNHNV, CDR2 YYDKDF (reference sequence). J was trimmed by 8 bases and V by 0 bases; bases with no gene match: 8. The CDR3 totals 17 residues. Full variable domain (missing parts from reference TRBV15 and TRBJ2-1): DAMVIQNPRYQVTQFGKPVTLSCSQTLNHNVMYWYQQKSSQAPKLLFHYYDKDFNNEADTPDNFQSRRPNTSFCFLDIRSPGLGDTAMYLCATSREPGQGAFDEQFFGPGTRLTVL.

This clone was recorded a few times. The rearrangement uses TRBV28 and TRBJ1-2; D might be TRBD1 (6 bases). V lost 4 bases and J 6 bases, leaving 18 bases between the germline ends. The CDR3 totals 15 residues. Germline V lookup: CDR1 MDHEN, CDR2 SYDVKM. The CDR3 reads CASSSHAGGQNGYTF. DNA of the CDR3: TGTGCCAGCAGTTCCCACGCGGGGGGGCAAAATGGCTACACCTTC.

V is TRBV18 and J is TRBJ1-5, with D possibly being TRBD1 (6 bases). CDR1 is KGHSH, CDR2 LQKENI, per germline. Trimming removed 3 bases at V and 3 bases at J, with 9 bases between. The CDR3 is 14 residues long. Written as DNA, the CDR3 is TGTGCCAGCTCACCCGACAGGACCAATCAGCCCCAGCATTTT. This gives the protein CASSPDRTNQPQHF.

V usage is TRBV7-3 and J usage is TRBJ1-5; 10 nucleotides align to TRBD1. The J segment lost 4 bases and the V segment lost 3 bases, leaving 15 bases of the junction unmatched. The CDR3 loop spans 19 amino acids. Germline CDR1 reads SGHTA; CDR2 reads FQGTGA. CDR3 nucleotide sequence: TGTGCCAGCAGCTTGCCCGAGATGACAGGGGGCGAATCAAATCAGCCCCAGCATTTT. It specifies CASSLPEMTGGESNQPQHF.

The rearrangement links TRBV5-5 to TRBJ2-3; TRBD1 agrees at 8 bases. The CDR3 runs 13 residues. The germline V gene has CDR1 SGHKS and CDR2 YYEKEE (reference sequence). Unmatched junction bases numbered 5, after V lost 7 bases and J lost 4 bases. In DNA form, the CDR3 reads TGTGCCAGCTCCAAACAGGGGGCAGATACGCAGTATTTT. It is translated as CASSKQGADTQYF.

The chain employs TRBV28 and TRBJ1-5; perhaps TRBD1 as D (6 bases). The CDR3 runs to 17 residues. Trimming shortened V by 3 bases and J by 0 bases, and 15 bases separated the two germline ends. Germline V gives CDR1 MDHEN, CDR2 SYDVKM. CDR3 in amino acids: CASSLFGGPNSNQPQHF. The CDR3 DNA reads TGTGCCAGCAGTTTGTTCGGGGGGCCTAATAGCAATCAGCCCCAGCATTTT. The full variable domain, with the rest looked up from reference TRBV28 and TRBJ1-5, is DVKVTQSSRYLVKRTGEKVFLECVQDMDHENMFWYRQDPGLGLRLIYFSYDVKMKEKGDIPEGYSVSREKKERFSLILESASTNQTSMYLCASSLFGGPNSNQPQHFGDGTRLSIL.

The rearrangement joins TRBV4-2 to TRBJ2-1, with 7 bases matching TRBD2. The CDR3 sequence is 15 residues long. The germline gives CDR1 LGHNA, CDR2 YNFKEQ. The J segment lost 8 bases and the V segment lost 2 bases, leaving 9 bases of the junction unmatched. The CDR3 here is CASSQSSGGADEQFF. In nucleotides, the CDR3 is TGTGCCAGCAGCCAATCTAGCGGAGGGGCGGATGAGCAGTTCTTC.

This clone was picked up a small number of times. V usage is TRBV27 and J usage is TRBJ1-1; D gene ambiguous. The V and J ends lost 2 bases and 3 bases respectively, with 10 bases between them. This CDR3 has 14 residues. CDR1 and CDR2 (germline): MNHEY, SMNVEV (reference sequence). The chain's CDR3 is CASSLKAIHTEAFF. The CDR3 coding sequence is TGTGCCAGCAGTTTAAAAGCCATCCACACTGAAGCTTTCTTT.

The chain joins TRBV4-3 to TRBJ1-3; D not resolved. The length of the CDR3 is 17 residues. V lost 1 base and J lost 0, with 13 bases in between. Germline V gives CDR1 LGHNA, CDR2 YSLEER. DNA for the CDR3: TGCGCCAGCAGCCAAGGACTTACGAGTTTCTCTGGAAACACCATATATTTT. Its protein is CASSQGLTSFSGNTIYF.

Here the CDR3 DNA reads TGCAGCGTTAACTCAGCTCGACAGGGAAGCTCCTACGAGCAGTACTTC. This codes for CSVNSARQGSSYEQYF. This chain connects TRBV29-1 to TRBJ2-7; TRBD1 matches at 7 bases. V lost 5 bases and J lost 0; bases outside the gene matches: 13. The CDR3 sequence is 16 residues long. The V gene's germline CDR1 is SQVTM and CDR2 ANQGSEA.

The J gene is TRBJ1-3, the V gene TRBV5-1, with 7 positions matching TRBD1. The ends lost 4 bases at V and 3 bases at J; junction bases unmatched: 7. Per the germline V gene, CDR1 is SGHRS and CDR2 is YFSETQ. The CDR3 is made up of 15 amino acids. DNA for the CDR3: TGCGCCAGCAGCCCACCTACAGGGGATGGAAACACCATATATTTT. It encodes CASSPPTGDGNTIYF.

CDR3: CASSPGGLRQYF. The CDR3 bases are TGTGCCAGCAGCCCGGGGGGGCTTAGACAGTACTTC. This rearrangement joins TRBV5-6 to TRBJ2-7; 8 bases map to TRBD2. V shed 4 bases, J shed 10 bases, and the junction held 7 bases outside the gene matches. The CDR3 has 12 residues. The germline gives CDR1 SGHDT, CDR2 YYEEEE. The full variable domain, its missing parts supplied by reference TRBV5-6 and TRBJ2-7, is DAGVTQSPTHLIKTRGQQVTLRCSPKSGHDTVSWYQQALGQGPQFIFQYYEEEERQRGNFPDRFSGHQFPNYSSELNVNALLLGDSALYLCASSPGGLRQYFGPGTRLTVT.

This sequence joins TRBV6-1 and TRBJ2-3; 8 nucleotides agree with TRBD2. CDR3 length equals 14 residues. The germline CDR1 and CDR2 sequences are MNHNS and SASEGT. With V trimmed by 3 bases and J by 4 bases, 3 bases remained unmatched. The CDR3 loop is CASSEGAGADTQYF. The DNA of the CDR3 is TGTGCCAGCAGTGAGGGAGCGGGAGCAGATACGCAGTATTTT.

This chain joins TRBV9 and TRBJ2-5, with D perhaps TRBD2 (6 bases). Germline V lookup: CDR1 SGDLS, CDR2 YYNGEE. V dropped 0 bases and J dropped 2 bases, with 14 bases sitting between them. This CDR3 has 16 residues. The CDR3 DNA sequence: TGTGCCAGCAGCGTAGGGGTAGCGGATGGTCAAGAGACCCAGTACTTC. It specifies CASSVGVADGQETQYF.

This chain uses TRBV19 with TRBJ2-5, with 11 positions matching TRBD2. This CDR3 region has 17 residues. The trim removed 1 base at V and 3 bases at J, leaving 7 bases unmatched. Per germline, CDR1 LNHDA and CDR2 SQIVND (reference sequence). In DNA, the CDR3 is TGTGCCAGTAGTATAGGTTTCCCGACTAGCGGGGAAGAGACCCAGTACTTC. This sequence encodes CASSIGFPTSGEETQYF.

The CDR3 region has the DNA TGCGCCAGCAGCCAAGCTCACAGGGGAAGCACAGATACGCAGTATTTT. The encoded protein is CASSQAHRGSTDTQYF. This chain uses TRBV4-3 with TRBJ2-3; TRBD1 agrees at 7 bases. The V segment lost 1 base and the J segment 0 bases; nucleotides outside the gene matches: 4. The CDR3 has 16 residues. Per germline, CDR1 LGHNA and CDR2 YSLEER.

V is TRBV7-3 and J is TRBJ2-6, with D tentatively TRBD1 (6 bases). The CDR3 spans 15 residues. Trimming pared 5 bases from V and 3 bases from J, leaving 11 bases between. The germline V gene encodes CDR1 SGHTA and CDR2 FQGTGA. The CDR3 here is CASSQGGGGANVLTF. DNA for the CDR3: TGTGCCAGCAGCCAAGGGGGTGGTGGGGCCAACGTCCTGACTTTC.

This clone was seen a single time. The rearrangement uses TRBV6-5 and TRBJ1-3; 7 bases are shared with TRBD1. The junction had 4 bases not matched to a gene; V was cut back by 3 bases and J by 2 bases. The CDR3 length is 15 residues. CDR1 is MNHEY and CDR2 is SVGAGI in the germline V gene. CDR3 bases: TGTGCCAGCAGTTATGGGGGGACAGCTGGAAACACCATATATTTT. It is translated as CASSYGGTAGNTIYF.

The V and J genes are TRBV18 and TRBJ2-7; 10 bases fit TRBD1. V gave up 3 bases and J gave up 2 bases; unmatched junction bases: 4. The CDR3 length is 15 residues. Germline V CDR1 and CDR2: KGHSH, LQKENI. The CDR3 spells CASSPAGTGAYEQYF. The CDR3 DNA sequence: TGTGCCAGCTCACCGGCCGGGACAGGGGCCTACGAGCAGTACTTC.

The gene calls are TRBV25-1 and TRBJ1-3; weak D call: TRBD1 (6 bases). V was trimmed by 6 bases and J by 0 bases, leaving 9 bases between them. Per the germline V gene, CDR1 is MGHDK and CDR2 is SYGVNS. This CDR3 contains 14 residues. The CDR3 nucleotides read TGTGCCAGCAGAGGACAGCTCTCTGGAAACACCATATATTTT. Amino acid sequence: CASRGQLSGNTIYF.

The V call is TRBV10-3, the J call TRBJ2-7; TRBD2 matches 8 bases. Trimming cost V 2 bases and J 3 bases; bases outside gene matches: 0. The CDR3 sequence is 13 residues long. CDR1 and CDR2 (germline): ENHRY, SYGVKD. The CDR3 DNA follows: TGTGCCATCAGTGAGGCGGGAGGCTACGAGCAGTACTTC. Translated: CAISEAGGYEQYF.